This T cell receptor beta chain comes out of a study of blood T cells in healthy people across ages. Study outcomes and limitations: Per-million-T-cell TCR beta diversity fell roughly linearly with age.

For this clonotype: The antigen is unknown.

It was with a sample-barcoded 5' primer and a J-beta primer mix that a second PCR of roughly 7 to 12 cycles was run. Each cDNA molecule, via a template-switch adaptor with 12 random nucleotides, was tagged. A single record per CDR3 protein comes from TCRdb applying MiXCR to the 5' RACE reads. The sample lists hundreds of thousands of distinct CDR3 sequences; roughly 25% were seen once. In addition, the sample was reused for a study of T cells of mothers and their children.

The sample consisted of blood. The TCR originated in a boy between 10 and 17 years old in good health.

The CDR3 is CASGWRRREEDTQYF. The CDR3 region has the DNA TGCGCCAGCGGATGGAGGAGGAGGGAGGAAGATACGCAGTATTTT. J is TRBJ2-3 and V is TRBV5-1; D may be TRBD2 (6 bases). V was shortened by 7 bases and J by 5 bases, with 20 bases between the two germline ends. Looked up from germline, CDR1 is SGHRS and CDR2 is YFSETQ. The CDR3 is 15 residues long.